This T cell receptor (beta chain) was identified during a study of blood T cell repertoires in COVID-19 (dated by TCRdb to the early 2020s). In terms of the full investigation: Collaborator samples came from the United States, Italy and Spain and covered acute and convalescent phases of COVID-19. The material from the prospective study consisted of cDNA or gDNA derived from T cells, B-cell-depleted T cells, or PBMCs. The dataset comprised deeply sampled blood TCRbeta repertoires from subjects exposed to, actively infected with, or recovered from COVID-19. The repertoires were released in a freely available public database meant as a resource for research on the immune response to SARS-CoV-2. Samples were obtained from the ongoing ImmuneRACE study (first 160 participants) and from over a thousand subjects provided by 6 global collaborators. The sample metadata nearly always contained a de-identified subject ID, COVID-19 status, age in years and sex. Where available, HLA class I and class II types were taken from metadata supplied by the sample provider and were not determined by assay-based typing.

Concerning this clone: The clone's antigen remains unknown. No base qualities exist here, and no much larger clone lies one base off it.

Whole blood was collected in K2EDTA tubes by collaborating institutions according to the institutions' own protocols. For TCRbeta analysis, collaborator samples were shipped as frozen whole blood, as isolated PBMCs, or as DNA extracted from either sample type. Findings and caveats that apply to the study as a whole: Clinical and demographic metadata were provided uncurated, with the amount varying by source and participant.

TCRbeta CDR3 regions were amplified from genomic DNA using the immunoSEQ Assay, a bias-controlled multiplex PCR. The original pipeline was this. Within the assay, amplification of reference gene primers was used to estimate how many nucleated cells each sample contained. To quantify the absolute abundance of each unique TCRbeta CDR3 rearrangement, sequence reads were collapsed and filtered. Productive Simpson clonality was computed per sample as the square root of Simpson's diversity index over productive rearrangements. Not all clones reach the TCRdb copy of this immuneACCESS table, which keeps in-frame sequences only. Checked studies attribute under half of the gap to unresolved V genes and leave the rest unexplained. The V and J calls and clone size come from that table; D and trimming were worked out from the DNA. For this sample the table gives approximately 170,000 clones, of which approximately 87% were detected only once. 4% of the sample is in the top ten clones.

Based on the germline V gene (reference sequence), the CDR1 and CDR2 sequences are LNHDA and SQIVND. Including cysteine and phenylalanine, the CDR3 has 13 amino acids. Only the CDR3 DNA stays, 39 bases, in frame from base 1. V drops 3 bases and J drops 4 bases, leaving 9 bases in between. The sample comprised peripheral blood. The chain was built from TRBV19 and TRBJ1-2, with TRBD1 perhaps the D gene, on 6 matching bases. This receptor was identified in a woman in her 70s with acute or convalescent COVID-19. The nucleotide sequence is TGTGCCAGTAGTATGGGGACACGCTATGGCTACACCTTC. This encodes CASSMGTRYGYTF.